These 12 T cell receptor beta chains were sequenced from one sample in a study of blood T cell repertoires in COVID-19. Measured with immunoSEQ multiplex PCR; TCRdb has only the in-frame clones, and not every one. The sample shows a few hundred thousand clones, approximately 86% of them seen only once. Sequenced: peripheral blood. The receptors shown here come from a human donor with COVID-19, enrolled during active disease. The donor label of this sample is uncertain.

A remark on this clone: Different DNA sequences within this sample yield the same CDR3. The chain joins TRBV7-3 to TRBJ2-2, with D unclear. This CDR3 comprises 13 residues. V was shortened by 6 bases and J by 2 bases, with 7 bases between the two germline ends. Germline CDR1 is SGHTA and CDR2 is FQGTGA. CDR3 in DNA: TGTGCCAGCAGTTCCATTAACACCGGGGAGCTGTTTTTT. It encodes CASSSINTGELFF.

This clone has just one count. V is TRBV30 and J is TRBJ2-4; 8 nucleotides agree with TRBD2. With 2 bases clipped from V and 4 bases from J, the junction kept 10 bases outside the gene matches. In germline, CDR1 is GTSNPN, CDR2 SVGIG (reference sequence). The CDR3 spans 16 residues. CDR3 in DNA: TGTGCCTGGAGTCGGGACGGGGGGGCCCGGAAAAACATTCAGTACTTC. Encoded protein: CAWSRDGGARKNIQYF.

This chain joins TRBV27 and TRBJ1-6; 7 bases align to TRBD1. V lost 5 bases, J lost 5 bases, and 9 bases stayed unmatched. The CDR3 has 16 residues. Germline CDR1 reads MNHEY; CDR2 reads SMNVEV (reference sequence). CDR3 sequence: CASSPSRDSHNSPLHF. CDR3 nucleotide sequence: TGTGCCAGCAGTCCCTCCCGGGACAGCCATAATTCACCCCTCCACTTT.

The gene calls are TRBV30 and TRBJ2-5, with 9 bases aligning to TRBD2. The CDR3 totals 15 residues. V was pared by 0 bases and J by 9 bases, with 11 bases of the junction left unmatched. CDR1 is GTSNPN, CDR2 SVGIG, per germline (reference sequence). The CDR3 DNA reads as TGTGCCTGGAGTGTACTGGGACTAGCAGCGCGCGCCCAGTACTTC. Translated: CAWSVLGLAARAQYF.

The V and J genes are TRBV7-9 and TRBJ1-1; perhaps TRBD1 as D (5 bases). The CDR3 spans 15 residues. The V gene's germline CDR1 is SEHNR and CDR2 FQNEAQ (reference sequence). Trimming pared 1 base from V and 3 bases from J, leaving 12 bases between. The CDR3 DNA reads TGTGCCAGCAGCTTAGAAGGGGCAGGGTACACTGAAGCTTTCTTT. Its translation: CASSLEGAGYTEAFF. Drawing the rest from reference TRBV7-9 and TRBJ1-1, the complete variable domain is DTGVSQNPRHKITKRGQNVTFRCDPISEHNRLYWYRQTLGQGPEFLTYFQNEAQLEKSRLLSDRFSAERPKGSFSTLEIQRTEQGDSAMYLCASSLEGAGYTEAFFGQGTRLTVV.

In DNA form, the CDR3 reads TGTGCCAGCAAGGGGACTAGCGAGGGCGAGACCCAGTACTTC. Translated, it gives CASKGTSEGETQYF. The rearrangement uses TRBV5-4 and TRBJ2-5; 10 bases are a match to TRBD2. The length of the CDR3 is 14 residues. V was pared by 6 bases and J by 5 bases, with 7 bases of the junction left unmatched. Germline CDR1 reads SGHNT; CDR2 reads YYREEE (reference sequence).

The J gene is TRBJ2-7, the V gene TRBV28, with TRBD1 matching 10 bases. The CDR3 covers 15 residues. The germline CDR1 and CDR2 sequences are MDHEN and SYDVKM. V lost 5 bases, J lost 2 bases, and 6 bases stayed unmatched. CDR3 nucleotide sequence: TGTGCCAGCAGTAGGGACAGGGGAGGGACCTACGAGCAGTACTTC. This sequence encodes CASSRDRGGTYEQYF.

The V call is TRBV6-6, the J call TRBJ1-4; TRBD1 is a possible D gene (5 bases). CDR3 length: 15 amino acids. Germline V gives CDR1 MNHNY, CDR2 SVGAGI (reference sequence). Deletions cut 4 bases from V and 4 bases from J, with 13 bases between. This CDR3 reads CASSSEWGINEKLFF. The DNA for the CDR3 is TGTGCCAGCAGTTCCGAGTGGGGCATTAATGAAAAACTGTTTTTT.

The genes are TRBV6-5 and TRBJ2-7, with TRBD2 matching over 10 bases. Germline V gene sequence: CDR1 MNHEY, CDR2 SVGAGI. V was clipped by 7 bases and J by 4 bases; unmatched bases: 7. The CDR3 consists of 14 residues. The CDR3 region is CASTTRLAGYEQYF. CDR3 in DNA: TGTGCCAGCACCACTAGACTAGCGGGTTACGAGCAGTACTTC.

V gene TRBV6-5 combines with J gene TRBJ1-2; TRBD1 matches at 7 bases. The CDR3 loop spans 14 amino acids. After removal of 7 bases from V and 5 bases from J, the junction contained 10 bases not matched to a gene. CDR1 and CDR2 (germline): MNHEY, SVGAGI. The CDR3 sequence: CASIAAGTDYGYTF. The CDR3, as DNA: TGTGCCAGCATCGCCGCCGGGACAGATTATGGCTACACCTTC.

The J gene is TRBJ1-2, the V gene TRBV4-1; D unresolved. V lost 1 base and J lost 8, with 17 bases in between. The CDR3 is made up of 15 amino acids. Germline loops: CDR1 MGHRA, CDR2 YSYEKL. In DNA form, the CDR3 reads TGCGCCAGCAGCCAAGGACACAGCCCGGATCACGGCTACACCTTC. This translates into CASSQGHSPDHGYTF.

The chain is built from TRBV24-1 and TRBJ2-3; 8 nucleotides agree with TRBD1. The CDR3 runs 15 residues. V lost 6 bases to trimming and J lost 2 bases; unmatched junction nucleotides: 6. CDR1 is KGHDR and CDR2 is SFDVKD in the germline V gene. CDR3 sequence (DNA): TGTGCCACCAGTAATCAGGGGGCCCTCACAGATACGCAGTATTTT. Translation gives CATSNQGALTDTQYF.